Below, one T cell receptor beta chain is given with its context. The target antigen is unknown. TCR beta CDR3 regions were amplified from RNA transcripts. First-round RT-PCR of the TCR CDR3 relied on the HTBI primer set. TCRdb called the multiplex PCR reads again in MiXCR, with one record for every CDR3 protein. Counted here are under 650,000 distinct CDR3 sequences, roughly 16% occurring once; the ten biggest clones make up 3.8%. Uncontrolled infection, other autoimmune disease, pregnancy and lactation each barred patients from inclusion. Diagnoses used clinical symptoms, serum thyroxine and TRAb, thyroid ultrasound and orbital computed tomography. The source of the sample is a study of T cells in Graves' hyperthyroidism and ophthalmopathy. Study context: Pretreatment peripheral blood was obtained at initial diagnosis. Whole-study results and caveats: Most clonotypes that expanded in the thyroid above 0.001 also showed up in blood.

The sequencing input was blood. This TCR was recovered from a woman between 25 and 40 years old with Graves' hyperthyroidism.

This chain's CDR3 is CASSLGGGRAGEQFF. The CDR3 DNA is TGTGCCAGCAGTTTAGGTGGCGGGAGGGCCGGTGAGCAGTTCTTC. The V call is TRBV28, the J call TRBJ2-1, with 9 positions matching TRBD2. This CDR3 has 15 residues. Germline assignment: CDR1 MDHEN and CDR2 SYDVKM. The trim removed 2 bases at V and 9 bases at J, leaving 8 bases unmatched.